This TCR beta chain comes out of a study of cytomegalovirus exposure and HLA in healthy donors. Background on the study: Earlier results showed 90 million to 120 million unique TCR beta sequences derived from approximately 180 million T cells.

J was trimmed by 0 bases and V by 1 base; bases with no gene match: 8. Per the germline V gene, CDR1 is MNHEY and CDR2 is SMNVEV (reference sequence). CDR3 length: 18 residues. General study results and limits: For most TCR beta V segments, an earlier analysis put the productive rate at about 87% or about 30% of the time.

Researchers ran the PCR with 60 Vbeta and 13 Jbeta primers. The repertoire was sequenced with immunoSEQ multiplex PCR; TCRdb's copy has only in-frame clones and lacks some. Of roughly 200,000 clones listed, 65% to 85% are singletons. This clone was seen once. Its antigen is unknown. The chain employs TRBV27 and TRBJ2-1, with TRBD1 identical over 8 bases. This TCR came from a female donor in good health and CMV-seronegative. Sequences were obtained from PBMCs. CDR3 in DNA: TGTGCCAGCAGTTTATACCGGACAGGGCTTAGCTCCTACAATGAGCAGTTCTTC. It codes for CASSLYRTGLSSYNEQFF.